These T cell receptor beta chains were read from a single sample in a study of T cell repertoires in cytomegalovirus infection. TCRdb recomputed calls from the reads with MiXCR, one row per CDR3 protein. Of 200,000 to 300,000 distinct CDR3 sequences in the sample, approximately 14% were seen once. The material sequenced was PBMCs. The origin of the receptors is a human donor in good health (CMV status not recorded). Some clones in this sample may be carry-over from other donors' samples. The CDR3 runs from the conserved cysteine through the conserved F or W. The order of the fields is D gene, V gene, J gene, CDR3 protein. D genes are given only for firm matches.

-	TRBV7-9	TRBJ2-3	CASSHPLTDTQYF
-	TRBV20-1	TRBJ2-3	CSARETGSTDTQYF
-	TRBV19	TRBJ2-1	CASRPQGHNEQFF
TRBD1	TRBV5-5	TRBJ2-3	CASSILPGQGAIDTQYF
-	TRBV19	TRBJ1-5	CASSMGKVSGNQPQHF
-	TRBV28	TRBJ2-2	CASSFPGSELFF
-	TRBV20-1	TRBJ1-5	CSARDADSPQPQHF
-	TRBV4-1	TRBJ1-5	CASSHPGPGSQPQHF
-	TRBV20-1	TRBJ2-7	CSARDFGGEQYF
-	TRBV7-9	TRBJ1-4	CASSSNRGFSEKLFF
-	TRBV20-1	TRBJ1-2	CSARGQDGIYGYTF
-	TRBV20-1	TRBJ1-6	CSARAGDSPLHF
-	TRBV12-3/TRBV12-4	TRBJ1-1	CASSFFLLNTEAFF
TRBD1	TRBV2	TRBJ2-3	CASSEGQFGTDTQYF